This T cell receptor (beta chain) was identified during a study of naive and memory T cell subsets. This clonotype has only one observation. An equimolar mix of two oligonucleotides served as the beta constant-region primer for TRBC1 and TRBC2. TCRdb reprocessed the UMI-ligation and nested PCR reads via MiXCR and lists one record per CDR3 protein. This sample yields around 160,000 distinct CDR3 sequences, of which about 15% are seen a single time; about 0.14% belongs to the top ten. The CDR3 length is 15 residues. Deletions cut 5 bases from V and 9 bases from J, with 20 bases between. The germline CDR1 and CDR2 sequences are MNHEY and SVGEGT.

The clonotype was recovered from a human donor in good health. Sequencing was done on a sample of naive CD4+ T cells from blood. The chain has TRBV6-2 or TRBV6-3 and TRBJ1-5, with D possibly being TRBD1 (5 bases). The CDR3 sequence is CASSTSPGAPGPQHF. The CDR3 DNA reads as TGTGCCAGCAGTACATCACCCGGGGCCCCGGGGCCCCAGCATTTT.